This TCR beta chain derives from a study of CD8+CD57+ T cells in acquired aplastic anemia. Study in general: On average, sorted CD4+ and CD8+ cells gave around 3.3 ug of DNA.

Concerning this clonotype itself: What it binds is unknown.

Study results and limitations: Any difference that existed in CD8+ Simpson's diversity between patients and controls was not significant. Common to patients and controls were roughly 30 CD8+ CDR3 sequences.

Both TCR beta VDJ combination and CDR3 sequence profiling were carried out. Genomic DNA was the template for this profiling. TCRdb re-called the reads with MiXCR, one entry per CDR3 protein. Of hundreds of thousands of distinct CDR3 sequences listed, around 60% are singletons. The CDR3 is made up of 17 amino acids. Germline loops: CDR1 SGHVT, CDR2 SQSDAQ. Trimming stripped 1 base from V and 0 bases from J, with 13 bases between. This receptor was obtained from a human donor with severe aplastic anemia or a healthy control (not recorded which). This rearrangement joins TRBV7-4 to TRBJ2-1, with TRBD2 as a possible D gene (6 bases). Specimen: sorted CD4+, CD8+, or CD8+CD57+ T cells (not recorded which) from PBMCs. CDR3 nucleotide sequence: TGTGCCAGCAGCTTAGAAGGGAGGCTCAGCTCCTACAATGAGCAGTTCTTC. Translating gives CASSLEGRLSSYNEQFF.